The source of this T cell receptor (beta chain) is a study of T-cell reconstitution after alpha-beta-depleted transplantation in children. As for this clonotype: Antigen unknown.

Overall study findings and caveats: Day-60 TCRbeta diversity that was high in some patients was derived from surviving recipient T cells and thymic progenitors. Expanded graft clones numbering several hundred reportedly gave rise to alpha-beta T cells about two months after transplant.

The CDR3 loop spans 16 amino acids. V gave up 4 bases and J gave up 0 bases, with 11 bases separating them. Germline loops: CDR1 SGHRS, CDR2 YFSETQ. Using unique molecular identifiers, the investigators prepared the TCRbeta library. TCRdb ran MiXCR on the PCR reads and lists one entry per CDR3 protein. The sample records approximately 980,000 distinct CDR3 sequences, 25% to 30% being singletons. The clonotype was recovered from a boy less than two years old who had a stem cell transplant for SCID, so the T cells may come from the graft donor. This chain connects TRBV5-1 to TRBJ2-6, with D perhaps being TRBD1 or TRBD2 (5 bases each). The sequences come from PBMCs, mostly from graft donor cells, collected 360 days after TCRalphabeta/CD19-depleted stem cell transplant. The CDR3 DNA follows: TGCGCCAGCAGCCTGGGACGGGCCTCTGGGGCCAACGTCCTGACTTTC. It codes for CASSLGRASGANVLTF.